These 6 T cell receptor beta chains were all obtained from the same sample, sequenced in a study of CD8+ T cells in alopecia areata. cDNA prepared by RNA extraction and subsequent reverse transcription served as the template for sequencing. Generated by immunoSEQ multiplex PCR, the TCRdb table keeps only in-frame clones and is missing some. The data contain about 12,000 clones, more than 55% of them seen just once; the ten biggest clones take up 10% to 15%. Individuals with alopecia areata gave both lesional scalp punch biopsies and peripheral blood for collection. Sequencing was done on a sample of skin. The receptors here all came from a human donor with alopecia areata.

This clone has more than one count but fewer than ten. This rearrangement joins TRBV2 to TRBJ2-7, with D possibly called TRBD1 or TRBD2 (5 bases each). Germline CDR1 is SNHLY and CDR2 is FYNNEI. Trimming removed 5 bases at V and 0 bases at J, with 20 bases between. This CDR3 is 17 amino acids long. CDR3 region: CASSSTPWDRSSYEQYF. The CDR3 nucleotides are TGTGCCAGCAGTAGTACTCCTTGGGACCGCAGCTCCTACGAGCAGTACTTC.

The rearrangement uses TRBV28 and TRBJ1-1, with D perhaps matching TRBD1 (6 bases). Looked up from germline, CDR1 is MDHEN and CDR2 is SYDVKM. There are 15 residues in the CDR3. Trimming shortened V by 8 bases and J by 5 bases, and 21 bases separated the two germline ends. The CDR3 nucleotides read TGTGCCAGCGTCTCCCCCGTCACAGGGCGGACTGAAGCTTTCTTT. Amino acid sequence: CASVSPVTGRTEAFF.

The rearrangement uses TRBV27 and TRBJ2-1; 7 positions agree with TRBD2. This CDR3 comprises 17 residues. CDR1 is MNHEY and CDR2 is SMNVEV in the germline V gene (reference sequence). J lost 1 base, V lost 8 bases, and 14 bases had no gene match. This CDR3 reads CASCPIGGGQSYNEQFF. The DNA of the CDR3 is TGTGCCAGCTGCCCAATTGGCGGGGGTCAGTCCTACAATGAGCAGTTCTTC.

V and J are TRBV5-1 and TRBJ2-3, with a weak D call TRBD2 (6 bases). The germline V gene encodes CDR1 SGHRS and CDR2 YFSETQ. V lost 0 bases to trimming and J lost 2 bases, with 7 bases between them. This CDR3 contains 14 residues. CDR3 amino acids: CASSLGTTTDTQYF. In DNA form, the CDR3 reads TGCGCCAGCAGCTTGGGGACTACCACAGATACGCAGTATTTT.

The chain employs TRBV4-1 and TRBJ2-7; D gene uncertain. The CDR3 is 15 amino acids. In germline, CDR1 is MGHRA, CDR2 YSYEKL. V was pared by 4 bases and J by 2 bases, with 15 bases between. The CDR3 spells CASSRARGRAYEQYF. The CDR3 nucleotides read TGCGCCAGCAGCCGGGCTCGTGGACGGGCCTACGAGCAGTACTTC.

The genes are TRBV4-1 and TRBJ1-2; D unclear. The germline V gene encodes CDR1 MGHRA and CDR2 YSYEKL. The CDR3 has 17 residues. V was trimmed by 2 bases and J by 4 bases, leaving 20 bases between them. The CDR3 coding sequence is TGCGCCAGCAGCCAACTCGACCTTGTTCCATTCCCCTATGGCTACACCTTC. This codes for CASSQLDLVPFPYGYTF.